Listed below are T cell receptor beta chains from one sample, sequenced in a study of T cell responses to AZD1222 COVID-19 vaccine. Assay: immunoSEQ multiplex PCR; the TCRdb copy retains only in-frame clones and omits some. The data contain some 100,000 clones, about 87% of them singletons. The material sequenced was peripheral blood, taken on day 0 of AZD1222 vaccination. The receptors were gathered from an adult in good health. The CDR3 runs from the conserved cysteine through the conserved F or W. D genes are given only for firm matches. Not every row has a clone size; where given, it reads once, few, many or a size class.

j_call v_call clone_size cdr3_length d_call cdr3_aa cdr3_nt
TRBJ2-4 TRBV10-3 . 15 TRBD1 CAISDTGGAKNIQYF TGTGCCATCAGTGATACAGGGGGAGCCAAAAACATTCAGTACTTC
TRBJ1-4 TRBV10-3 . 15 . CAISESGATNEKLFF TGTGCCATCAGTGAGTCGGGGGCAACTAATGAAAAACTGTTTTTT
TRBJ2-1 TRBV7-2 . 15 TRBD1 CASSLGDRGRNEQFF TGTGCCAGCAGCTTAGGGGACAGGGGACGCAATGAGCAGTTCTTC
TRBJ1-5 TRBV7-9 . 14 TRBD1 CASSGQGGNQPQHF TGTGCCAGCAGCGGACAGGGGGGCAATCAGCCCCAGCATTTT
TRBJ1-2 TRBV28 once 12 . CAVGGRGIGYTF TGTGCCGTAGGTGGCAGGGGAATAGGCTACACCTTC
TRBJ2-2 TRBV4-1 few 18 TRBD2 CASSPLWTSGRFTGELFF TGCGCCAGCAGCCCTCTCTGGACTAGCGGGAGGTTTACCGGGGAGCTGTTTTTT
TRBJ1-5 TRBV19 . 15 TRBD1 CASGGDSYSNQPQHF TGTGCCAGTGGGGGGGACAGTTATAGCAATCAGCCCCAGCATTTT
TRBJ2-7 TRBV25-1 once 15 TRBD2 CASRTDVAGYYEQYF TGTGCCAGCCGCACAGATGTAGCGGGATACTACGAGCAGTACTTC
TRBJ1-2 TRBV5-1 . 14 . CASKTGGNNYGYTF TGCGCCAGCAAAACGGGGGGGAATAACTATGGCTACACCTTC
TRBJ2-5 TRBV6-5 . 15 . CASSYSGHTRETQYF TGTGCCAGCAGTTACTCGGGCCATACAAGGGAGACCCAGTACTTC
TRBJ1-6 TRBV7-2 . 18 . CASSLLGVLGSYNSPLHF TGTGCCAGCAGCTTACTAGGGGTCCTAGGCTCCTATAATTCACCCCTCCACTTT
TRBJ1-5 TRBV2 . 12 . CASTQGLQPQHF TGTGCCAGCACCCAGGGACTTCAGCCCCAGCATTTT
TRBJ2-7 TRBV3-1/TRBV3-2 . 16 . CASSQVSGGTSYEQYF TGTGCCAGCAGCCAAGTGTCGGGCGGGACCTCCTACGAGCAGTACTTC
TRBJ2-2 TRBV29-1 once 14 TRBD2 CSVGTSGTTGELFF TGCAGCGTTGGGACTAGCGGGACCACCGGGGAGCTGTTTTTT
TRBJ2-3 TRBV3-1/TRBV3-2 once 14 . CASSQVRGADTQYF TGTGCCAGCAGCCAAGTAAGGGGCGCAGATACGCAGTATTTT
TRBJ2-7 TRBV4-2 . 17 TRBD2 CASSQLSTSGLPYEQYF TGTGCCAGCAGCCAACTTTCGACTAGCGGGCTACCCTACGAGCAGTACTTC